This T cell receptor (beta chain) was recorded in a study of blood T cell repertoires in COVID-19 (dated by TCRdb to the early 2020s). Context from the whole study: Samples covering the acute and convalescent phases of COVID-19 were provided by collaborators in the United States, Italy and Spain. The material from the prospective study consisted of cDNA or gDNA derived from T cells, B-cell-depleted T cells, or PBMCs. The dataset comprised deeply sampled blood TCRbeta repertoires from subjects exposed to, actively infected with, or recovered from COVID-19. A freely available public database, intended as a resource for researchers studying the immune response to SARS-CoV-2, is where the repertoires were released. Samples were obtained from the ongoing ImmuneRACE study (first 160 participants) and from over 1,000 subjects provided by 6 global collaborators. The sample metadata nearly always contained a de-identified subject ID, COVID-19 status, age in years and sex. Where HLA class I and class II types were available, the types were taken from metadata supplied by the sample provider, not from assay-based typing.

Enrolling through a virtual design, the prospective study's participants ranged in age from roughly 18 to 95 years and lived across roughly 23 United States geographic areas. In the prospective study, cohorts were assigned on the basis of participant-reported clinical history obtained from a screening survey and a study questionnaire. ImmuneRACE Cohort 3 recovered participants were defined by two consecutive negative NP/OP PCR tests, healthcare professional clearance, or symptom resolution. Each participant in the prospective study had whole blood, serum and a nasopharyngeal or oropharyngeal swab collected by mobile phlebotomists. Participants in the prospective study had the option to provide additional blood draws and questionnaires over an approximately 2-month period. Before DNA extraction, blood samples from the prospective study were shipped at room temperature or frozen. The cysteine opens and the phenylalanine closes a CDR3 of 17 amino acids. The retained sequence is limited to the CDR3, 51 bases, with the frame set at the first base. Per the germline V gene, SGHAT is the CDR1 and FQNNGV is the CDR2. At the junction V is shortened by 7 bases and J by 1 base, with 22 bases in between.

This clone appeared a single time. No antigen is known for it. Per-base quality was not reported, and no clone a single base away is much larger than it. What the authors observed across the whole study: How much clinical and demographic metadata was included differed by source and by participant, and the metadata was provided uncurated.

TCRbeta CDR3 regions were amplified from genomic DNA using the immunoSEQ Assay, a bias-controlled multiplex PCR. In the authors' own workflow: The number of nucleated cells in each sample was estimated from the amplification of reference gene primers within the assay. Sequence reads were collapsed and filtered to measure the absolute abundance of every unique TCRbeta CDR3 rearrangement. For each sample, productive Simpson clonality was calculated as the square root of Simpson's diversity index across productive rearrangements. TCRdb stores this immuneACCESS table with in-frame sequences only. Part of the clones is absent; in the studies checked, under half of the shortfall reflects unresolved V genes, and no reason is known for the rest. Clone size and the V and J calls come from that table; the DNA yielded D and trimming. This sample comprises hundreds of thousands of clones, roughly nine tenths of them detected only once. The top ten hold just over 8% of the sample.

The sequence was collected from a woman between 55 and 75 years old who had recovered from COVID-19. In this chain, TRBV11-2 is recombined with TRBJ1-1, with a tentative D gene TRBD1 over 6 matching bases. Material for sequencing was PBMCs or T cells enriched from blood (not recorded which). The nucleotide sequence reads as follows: TGTGCCAGCAAAAGTCTTGGGGGGGCAGGCCCGAACACTGAAGCTTTCTTT. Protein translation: CASKSLGGAGPNTEAFF. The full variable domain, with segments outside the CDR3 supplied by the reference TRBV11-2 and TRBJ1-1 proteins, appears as EAGVAQSPRYKIIEKRQSVAFWCNPISGHATLYWYQQILGQGPKLLIQFQNNGVVDDSQLPKDRFSAERLKGVDSTLKIQPAKLEDSAVYLCASKSLGGAGPNTEAFFGQGTRLTVV.